This T cell receptor beta chain is drawn from a study of human T cells and chemical hapten exposure. On the study more broadly: An area of 2 cm by about 2.2 cm on upper inner arm skin received 2% DPC for sensitization. Upper back patch tests used 0.01% DPC, scored after 6 days. Findings and caveats of the study: There was no change with DPC sensitization in TCRs above 1 in 1000 frequency.

Via MiXCR, TCRdb re-called the RACE reads, giving one row per CDR3 protein. The repertoire holds about 84,000 distinct CDR3 sequences, with about 10% as singletons. The sample's time point: patch test 2, 6 weeks after DPC sensitization. The treatment is: therapeutic diphenylcyclopropenone sensitization with weekly scalp DPC. This clonotype was recorded many times. The antigen is not known. The receptor's source is a woman between 50 and 59 years old with alopecia areata. Some clones in this sample may be carry-over from other donors' samples. The sample in question was whole blood, obtained in connection with sensitization to the hapten diphenylcyclopropenone (DPC).

The CDR3 nucleotides are TGCAGTGCCATCGTGCGACAGGGGTGGAATGAGCAGTTCTTC. Protein sequence: CSAIVRQGWNEQFF. The gene calls are TRBV20-1 and TRBJ2-1; 8 bases match TRBD1. Germline V lookup: CDR1 DFQATT, CDR2 SNEGSKA (reference sequence). The J segment lost 7 bases and the V segment lost 6 bases, leaving 11 bases of the junction unmatched. This CDR3 has 14 residues.